This TCR beta chain was sequenced for a study of blood T cell repertoires in COVID-19. Study-wide context: Sources were T cells, B-cell-depleted T cells, or PBMCs; the material itself was cDNA or gDNA.

Measured with immunoSEQ multiplex PCR; TCRdb has only the in-frame clones, and not every one. The sample comprises approximately 260,000 clones, around four fifths of which are singletons, and roughly 4.5% rests with the top ten. Germline V gene sequence: CDR1 SGHRS, CDR2 YFSETQ. This CDR3 comprises 15 residues. Deletions cut 0 bases from V and 9 bases from J, with 16 bases between. The rearrangement uses TRBV5-1 and TRBJ2-1; perhaps TRBD2 as D (8 bases). The TCR originated in a man between 60 and 75 years old who had recovered from COVID-19. Sequences were obtained from peripheral blood. CDR3 nucleotides: TGCGCCAGCAGCTTGGCGGGACTAGGGGGCGGTGAGCAGTTCTTC. Translating it yields CASSLAGLGGGEQFF.